This is a list of T cell receptor beta chains from one sample in a study of monozygotic twins with inflammatory bowel disease. TCRdb reprocessed the 5' RACE reads and keeps a single row for each CDR3 protein, giving no DNA. The sample has more than 85,000 distinct CDR3 sequences. Sequenced: blood. The receptors come from a human donor with ulcerative colitis or Crohn's disease, or a healthy co-twin of an affected twin (not recorded which). Both conserved end residues are part of each CDR3.

TRBJ2-4 | TRBV5-4 | CASSTGTTKNIQYF
TRBJ2-1 | TRBV29-1 | CSVYGVGGKDYNEQFF
TRBJ2-2 | TRBV4-2 | CASSLGGTGDTGELFF
TRBJ2-2 | TRBV20-1 | CSARARRGNTGELFF
TRBJ1-2 | TRBV19 | CASRPPAGYGYTF
TRBJ2-5 | TRBV5-1 | CASSRLAGGQETQYF
TRBJ2-5 | TRBV5-5 | CASSLVQGAGEETQYF
TRBJ2-6 | TRBV21-1 | CASNGGAGGANVLTF
TRBJ1-3 | TRBV7-2 | CASSLVGGGNTIYF
TRBJ2-7 | TRBV20-1 | CSGEGDKHYEQYF
TRBJ2-7 | TRBV20-1 | CSAMLQGRDYEQYF
TRBJ1-3 | TRBV20-1 | CSARGGTSAVRGNTIYF
TRBJ2-1 | TRBV4-3 | CASSQRLAGEDNEQFF
TRBJ2-3 | TRBV5-1 | CASSLGFSGGADTQYF